These 15 T cell receptor beta chains originate from one sample sequenced in a study of low-dose radiotherapy and immunotherapy resistance in tumors. Gene-specific TRAV and TRBV primers were used for first-strand cDNA, covering alpha and beta chains. With a constant-region primer and a V-primer adapter, TCRs were subjected to approximately 20 PCR cycles of amplification. TCRdb re-analysed the reads in MiXCR, keeping a single row per CDR3 protein. The table has 9,500 to 15,000 distinct CDR3 sequences, approximately 73% seen once. These receptors all come from a human donor with advanced metastatic prostate, ovarian, gallbladder or colorectal cancer (not recorded which). This table probably holds off-target reads from a library built for another chain.

The V call is TRBV20-1, the J call TRBJ1-2; D is possibly TRBD1 (5 bases). Germline V gives CDR1 DFQATT, CDR2 SNEGSKA (reference sequence). Trimming removed 5 bases at V and 0 bases at J, with 10 bases between. This CDR3 region has 13 residues. CDR3 residues: CSAHLQANYGYTF. DNA for the CDR3: TGCAGTGCTCACCTACAGGCTAACTATGGCTACACCTTC.

CDR3 in DNA: TGTGCCAGCAGCTTGGGGACGGGGGGGATGGAGCAGTACTTC. Translated: CASSLGTGGMEQYF. The rearrangement links TRBV5-4 to TRBJ2-7; 8 bases map to TRBD2. J was trimmed by 7 bases and V by 0 bases; bases with no gene match: 6. Germline V gives CDR1 SGHNT, CDR2 YYREEE (reference sequence). The CDR3 runs to 14 residues.

The V and J genes are TRBV28 and TRBJ2-1; 9 nucleotides agree with TRBD2. Germline V lookup: CDR1 MDHEN, CDR2 SYDVKM. This CDR3 has 15 amino acids. The V segment lost 3 bases and the J segment 5 bases; nucleotides outside the gene matches: 5. CDR3 nucleotide sequence: TGTGCCAGCAGTTTTGCTAGCGGGATAAACAATGAGCAGTTCTTC. Translated, it gives CASSFASGINNEQFF.

The rearrangement joins TRBV12-3 or TRBV12-4 to TRBJ2-3, with D possibly called TRBD1 or TRBD2 (5 bases each). V was pared by 8 bases and J by 4 bases, with 7 bases between. The CDR3 extends over 11 amino acids. The CDR3 protein is CASQGPDTQYF. DNA of the CDR3: TGTGCCAGCCAGGGACCAGATACGCAGTATTTT.

V and J are TRBV7-2 and TRBJ1-1; TRBD1 agrees at 9 bases. This CDR3 is built from 15 residues. V lost 6 bases to trimming and J lost 6 bases; unmatched junction nucleotides: 11. Germline V CDR1 and CDR2: SGHTA, FQGNSA. The CDR3 loop reads CASRYPGQGTAEAFF. The CDR3 DNA is TGTGCCAGCAGATACCCGGGACAGGGTACGGCTGAAGCTTTCTTT.

This rearrangement joins TRBV20-1 to TRBJ2-5, with 8 bases matching TRBD2. Germline lookup yields CDR1 DFQATT and CDR2 SNEGSKA (reference sequence). The CDR3 covers 15 residues. V lost 6 bases to trimming and J lost 5 bases; unmatched junction nucleotides: 14. The CDR3 protein is CSAVPPAGVGETQYF. The DNA for the CDR3 is TGCAGTGCCGTTCCCCCAGCGGGAGTCGGGGAGACCCAGTACTTC.

This clonotype was seen only a few times. The CDR3 spells CASSVAPDSYNEQFF. CDR3 coding DNA: TGTGCCAGCAGCGTAGCTCCGGACTCCTACAATGAGCAGTTCTTC. The V call is TRBV9, the J call TRBJ2-1; no firm D call. V dropped 0 bases and J dropped 0 bases, with 7 bases sitting between them. The CDR3 covers 15 residues. The germline V gene encodes CDR1 SGDLS and CDR2 YYNGEE.

This sequence joins TRBV29-1 and TRBJ1-2; D is perhaps TRBD1 (5 bases). Germline V gene lookup returns CDR1 SQVTM and CDR2 ANQGSEA. The CDR3 has 13 residues. V shed 5 bases and J shed 8 bases, with 18 bases lying between them. The CDR3 spells CSVRGLLSGGYTF. The DNA for the CDR3 is TGCAGCGTTAGGGGCCTATTATCTGGGGGCTACACCTTC.

The chain uses TRBV7-2 and TRBJ1-2; 9 bases map to TRBD1. Germline lookup yields CDR1 SGHTA and CDR2 FQGNSA. CDR3 length: 14 amino acids. The junction had 3 bases not matched to a gene; V was cut back by 5 bases and J by 2 bases. The DNA for the CDR3 is TGTGCCAGCAGCCCGGGACAGGGCAACTATGGCTACACCTTC. Residues: CASSPGQGNYGYTF. The full variable domain, its missing parts supplied by reference TRBV7-2 and TRBJ1-2, is GAGVSQSPSNKVTEKGKDVELRCDPISGHTALYWYRQSLGQGLEFLIYFQGNSAPDKSGLPSDRFSAERTGGSVSTLTIQRTQQEDSAVYLCASSPGQGNYGYTFGSGTRLTVV.

CDR3 nucleotide sequence: TGTGCCAGCAAGCAGGTCACCTACAATGAGCAGTTCTTC. It specifies CASKQVTYNEQFF. The chain has TRBV6-1 and TRBJ2-1, with D uncertain. Per germline, CDR1 MNHNS and CDR2 SASEGT. The V end lost 7 bases, the J end lost 2 bases, and 9 bases lay between the germline ends. The CDR3 contains 13 residues.

The V gene is TRBV29-1, the J gene TRBJ2-7, with D maybe TRBD2 (5 bases). V was trimmed by 0 bases and J by 3 bases, leaving 24 bases between them. CDR3 length: 18 residues. Germline V lookup: CDR1 SQVTM, CDR2 ANQGSEA. CDR3 protein: CSVEDRRPSTTGNYEQYF. In DNA, the CDR3 is TGCAGCGTTGAAGATCGAAGACCCTCGACAACCGGGAACTACGAGCAGTACTTC.

This chain uses TRBV5-4 with TRBJ2-1; D gene ambiguous. This CDR3 is built from 14 residues. The germline V gene encodes CDR1 SGHNT and CDR2 YYREEE (reference sequence). The ends were cut back, 0 bases at V and 5 bases at J, with 9 bases in the middle. The chain's CDR3 is CASSLAVSNNEQFF. The CDR3 DNA follows: TGTGCCAGCAGCTTGGCCGTTAGCAACAATGAGCAGTTCTTC.

The rearrangement joins TRBV18 to TRBJ2-5, with D perhaps given as TRBD1 or TRBD2 (5 bases each). This CDR3 spans 14 amino acids. CDR1 and CDR2 (germline): KGHSH, LQKENI. V dropped 6 bases and J dropped 1 base, with 12 bases sitting between them. The CDR3 loop is CASSLGTTQETQYF. The CDR3 nucleotides read TGTGCCAGCTCCCTTGGGACCACCCAAGAGACCCAGTACTTC.

Only a few counts were recorded for this clonotype. This sequence joins TRBV18 and TRBJ2-2; 7 nucleotides match TRBD2. The CDR3 contains 15 residues. Trimming cost V 6 bases and J 2 bases; bases outside gene matches: 6. CDR1 is KGHSH, CDR2 LQKENI, per germline. The CDR3 DNA reads as TGTGCCAGCTCCCGCGGACTAGACAACACCGGGGAGCTGTTTTTT. This encodes CASSRGLDNTGELFF.

This rearrangement joins TRBV19 to TRBJ2-1, with TRBD2 matching 7 bases. This CDR3 contains 13 residues. CDR1 LNHDA and CDR2 SQIVND come from the germline V gene (reference sequence). With V trimmed by 5 bases and J by 10 bases, 8 bases remained unmatched. Here the CDR3 DNA reads TGTGCCAGTAGTCACAATCGGGGGGACGAGCAGTTCTTC. Its protein is CASSHNRGDEQFF.